One T cell receptor (beta chain) is described in this entry. Its antigen has not been determined. Base-call qualities are not available, and no considerably larger clone is one nucleotide away. TCRdb lists the instrument as Illumina NovaSeq 6000. TCRalpha and TCRbeta cDNA libraries were built by 5'RACE with constant-segment primers, adding sample barcodes and unique molecular identifiers. RNA was extracted from every sample with Trizol reagent. Amplification of the libraries took two PCR steps, and the second step added a second sample barcode plus Illumina TruSeq adapters. Libraries were sequenced on an Illumina NovaSeq with 2 x 150 bp paired-end reads. The study's own analysis went as follows. With migec v1.2.7, reads were demultiplexed and then collapsed into UMI-guided consensus sequences. Using mixcr v2.1.11, UMI consensuses were aligned to TRA and TRB V and J templates and then assembled into clonotypes. Expanded or contracted clonotypes were those called significant by both edgeR and NoisET, with noise models trained on biological replicates. For edgeR calls, a false discovery rate-adjusted p below 0.01 and a log2 fold-change threshold of 1 were applied. PCA with hierarchical clustering of max-normalized trajectories of the 1000 most abundant clonotypes was used as exploratory dynamics analysis. Each responding clone was given a CD4 or CD8 phenotype based on the CD4+ and CD8+ repertoires, which had been sequenced separately. TCRdb cleaned the public reads at Q25 with fastp, built clones with MiXCR and kept in-frame beta chains. For every CDR3 protein sequence, its rows merge into one entry that carries the most common genes and DNA. TCRdb assigned the V and J calls; the authors' analysis was not used. The sample records hundreds of thousands of distinct CDR3 sequences, about 22% of which are singletons. Around 8.4% of the sample lies in the top ten.

This entry belongs to a study of T-cell memory formation after mild COVID-19 (dated by TCRdb to about 2021). The study in broad terms: TCR sequence clusters from the two donors were found to be largely donor specific. The cohort was made up of two young adult volunteers, one female and one male, who were previously healthy. T-cell clones expanding and contracting after mild COVID-19 in a couple of donors were tracked by longitudinal TCRalpha and TCRbeta repertoire sequencing.

Ficoll-Paque density gradient centrifugation was used to isolate PBMCs. What the research found in general, with its limitations: SARS-CoV-2 specificity was not confirmed for the second-wave clones peaking on day 37. Contracting CD4+ clones were located mainly in the CM and EM memory subsets, whereas CD8+ clones were found to be enriched in EMRA. The detection of some responding clones in pre-infection memory suggests that pre-existing cross-reactive memory T cells joined the SARS-CoV-2 response. Clones that contracted from day 15 to 85 showed balanced CD4/CD8 phenotypes, whereas a second wave of clones that expanded from day 15 to 37 leaned towards CD4+. The study included only a couple of mild cases, and larger cohorts that include severe cases with pre-infection samples were judged to be necessary.

The sequence was obtained from an adult woman who had mild COVID-19 (a few samples of this study predate the infection). The sample titles of this study are shuffled in the database, so cell type and time point are left out; the donor was told from shared clones. Input material: PBMCs or a T cell subset sorted from them (not recorded which).

CDR3 protein: CASSQAAGGPYGYTF. The sequence in DNA is TGCGCCAGCAGCCAAGCGGCAGGGGGCCCCTATGGCTACACCTTC. The V and J genes are TRBV4-1 and TRBJ1-2, and 8 bases in between align with TRBD1. Germline trimming amounts to 1 base on V and 4 bases on J, with 5 as the count of junction bases outside the gene matches. The germline V gene encodes CDR1 MGHRA and CDR2 YSYEKL. The CDR3 has 15 amino acids, counting the end cysteine and phenylalanine. The DNA shown is the 45-base CDR3, in frame from base 1.